This TCR beta chain is drawn from a study of shared clonotypes between healthy human individuals. Notes on the study in general: Sequencing depth was expected to affect clonotype sharing among donors. Some naive CD4 clonotypes, roughly 5%, turned up in common across a few donors. Naive subsets generally had larger estimated richness than memory subsets.

Genomic DNA per cell subset filled all wells of several immunoSEQ plates. Only in-frame clones appear in the TCRdb table, and some are missing; sequencing was by immunoSEQ multiplex PCR. Among around 2.5 million clones listed, approximately 94% were seen once. Remarks on this clone: As yet, its antigen is unknown.

The source is a man aged 18 to 35 in good health. Some clones in this sample may be carry-over from other donors' samples. The specimen sequenced was naive CD4+ T cells from PBMCs. Subset described: CD45RA+ positively selected.

Here the CDR3 reads CASSTRGPKYGYTF. The CDR3 nucleotides read TGTGCCAGCAGCACCCGAGGGCCAAAGTATGGCTACACCTTC. The V call is TRBV7-8, the J call TRBJ1-2, with D uncertain. This CDR3 contains 14 residues. Germline assignment: CDR1 SGHVS and CDR2 FQNEAQ. Trimming left V 5 bases short and J 5 bases short, with 15 bases between.